This TCR beta chain was documented in a study of blood T cell repertoires in COVID-19. Study-wide background: The cDNA or gDNA used as material had been derived from T cells, B-cell-depleted T cells, or PBMCs.

Some clones are missing from TCRdb's copy, which holds only in-frame ones; the method was immunoSEQ multiplex PCR. The table lists some 53,000 clones, more than 75% of them singletons. This CDR3 is 17 amino acids long. The germline CDR1 and CDR2 sequences are SGHKS and YYEKEE (reference sequence). V was pared by 1 base and J by 3 bases, with 8 bases of the junction left unmatched. The sample taken for sequencing was peripheral blood. The TCR sequence derives from a man between 65 and 80 years old with acute or convalescent COVID-19. The chain has TRBV5-5 and TRBJ2-3; TRBD2 agrees at 10 bases. CDR3 region: CASSLLSSGGGTDTQYF. CDR3 DNA: TGTGCCAGCAGCTTGTTGTCTAGCGGGGGAGGAACAGATACGCAGTATTTT.